Listed here are 31 T cell receptor beta chains from one sample, sequenced in a study of regulatory T cells in long-lasting Graves disease. Time point reported: newly diagnosed GD, antithyroid drugs for less than 3 months. PBMC RNA served as the TCR library source. Building the TCR beta libraries relied on iRepertoire HTBI primers, and CDR3 regions underwent Arm-PCR. TCRdb redid the calling of the multiplex PCR reads with MiXCR, one entry per CDR3 protein. The sample has some 340,000 distinct CDR3 sequences; 12% are singletons. The sample was also reused in another study, on T cells in Graves' hyperthyroidism and ophthalmopathy.

The source was peripheral blood mononuclear cells (PBMCs), collected at new diagnosis, from a patient treated with antithyroid drugs. The source of these receptors is a woman between 18 and 29 years old with Graves disease.

Ten or more counts support this clonotype. The CDR3 spells CASSPGAGGSETQYF. CDR3 sequence (DNA): TGTGCCAGCAGCCCCGGGGCGGGGGGGTCGGAGACCCAGTACTTC. The chain carries TRBV7-2 and TRBJ2-5, with 9 bases that match TRBD2. CDR3 size: 15 residues. Germline CDR1 reads SGHTA; CDR2 reads FQGNSA. V lost 5 bases to trimming and J lost 5 bases; unmatched junction nucleotides: 9.

V gene TRBV20-1 combines with J gene TRBJ1-5; D remains unclear. The CDR3 runs 14 residues. V lost 5 bases to trimming and J lost 2 bases, with 13 bases between them. Germline V gives CDR1 DFQATT, CDR2 SNEGSKA (reference sequence). CDR3 DNA sequence: TGCAGTGCTTCAAGAGGCTTGGGCAATCAGCCCCAGCATTTT. This translates into CSASRGLGNQPQHF.

This clonotype was observed at least ten times. The V call is TRBV4-3, the J call TRBJ2-3; 9 bases are shared with TRBD2. This CDR3 is 19 amino acids long. Trimming at V came to 0 bases and at J to 0 bases, leaving 10 bases not matched to a gene. Germline V gene lookup returns CDR1 LGHNA and CDR2 YSLEER. The CDR3 DNA follows: TGCGCCAGCAGCCAAGATATCCTAGCGGGATACTCTAGCACAGATACGCAGTATTTT. Translation: CASSQDILAGYSSTDTQYF.

This clonotype appeared a few times. The chain carries TRBV4-1 and TRBJ1-4; unclear D gene. Germline V lookup: CDR1 MGHRA, CDR2 YSYEKL. V lost 0 bases and J lost 4, with 3 bases in between. The CDR3 is 13 residues long. The CDR3 nucleotides read TGCGCCAGCAGCCAAGAACTTAATGAAAAACTGTTTTTT. Its protein is CASSQELNEKLFF.

This clonotype was observed a few times. This sequence joins TRBV7-6 and TRBJ2-2; 9 nucleotides line up with TRBD2. Per germline, CDR1 SGHVS and CDR2 FNYEAQ. After removal of 5 bases from V and 0 bases from J, the junction contained 10 bases not matched to a gene. The CDR3 sequence is 18 residues long. The CDR3 loop is CASSHSPSGVANTGELFF. The DNA of the CDR3 is TGTGCCAGCAGCCACTCCCCTAGCGGGGTCGCGAACACCGGGGAGCTGTTTTTT.

Many counts were recorded for this clonotype. The CDR3 here is CASSLAPRLQIYEQYF. The CDR3, as DNA: TGTGCCAGCAGCTTAGCTCCCCGGCTCCAAATCTACGAGCAGTACTTC. The chain employs TRBV7-2 and TRBJ2-7; no clear D. The V gene lost 0 bases and the J gene lost 3 bases, with 15 bases spanning the gap. Per the germline V gene, CDR1 is SGHTA and CDR2 is FQGNSA. This CDR3 is 16 amino acids long.

The table lists this clonotype with many counts. The rearrangement uses TRBV28 and TRBJ2-1, with D unresolved. The CDR3 extends over 17 amino acids. Germline CDR1 reads MDHEN; CDR2 reads SYDVKM. Between the trimmed V and J ends, which lost 2 bases and 7 bases, there was a span of 21 bases. The chain's CDR3 is CASSLGPFALRINEQFF. The CDR3 nucleotides read TGTGCCAGCAGTTTAGGGCCCTTTGCATTACGTATAAATGAGCAGTTCTTC.

This clonotype was seen repeatedly, ten times or more. This rearrangement joins TRBV29-1 to TRBJ1-4; D call uncertain. Trimming pared 5 bases from V and 0 bases from J, leaving 10 bases between. CDR3 length: 14 residues. Germline V gene lookup returns CDR1 SQVTM and CDR2 ANQGSEA. This chain's CDR3 is CSVPGPTTNEKLFF. Here the CDR3 DNA reads TGCAGCGTTCCTGGGCCAACAACTAATGAAAAACTGTTTTTT. Supplemented by reference TRBV29-1 and TRBJ1-4, the full variable domain reads SAVISQKPSRDICQRGTSLTIQCQVDSQVTMMFWYRQQPGQSLTLIATANQGSEATYESGFVIDKFPISRPNLTFSTLTVSNMSPEDSSIYLCSVPGPTTNEKLFFGSGTQLSVL.

The rearrangement links TRBV4-3 to TRBJ1-4; no clear D gene. Germline values: CDR1 LGHNA, CDR2 YSLEER. This CDR3 has 19 residues. V shed 0 bases and J shed 0 bases, with 17 bases lying between them. CDR3 bases: TGCGCCAGCAGCCAAGAATCCCCTTATTATTCCGCAACTAATGAAAAACTGTTTTTT. Translated: CASSQESPYYSATNEKLFF.

The CDR3 sequence is CASSVTDGNTGELFF. The DNA for the CDR3 is TGTGCCAGCAGCGTTACGGACGGGAACACCGGGGAGCTGTTTTTT. V is TRBV9 and J is TRBJ2-2; no clear D. The V end was cut by 2 bases, the J end by 1 base, with 9 bases between. CDR1 is SGDLS and CDR2 is YYNGEE in the germline V gene. CDR3 size: 15 residues.

This clonotype came up many times. The rearrangement uses TRBV7-8 and TRBJ2-1; the D is unclear. CDR1 is SGHVS and CDR2 is FQNEAQ in the germline V gene. The germline V and J ends were trimmed by 1 base and 3 bases, with 10 bases remaining between them. This CDR3 spans 15 amino acids. The CDR3 is CASSLGFGHYNEQFF. The CDR3 DNA reads TGTGCCAGCAGCTTAGGGTTCGGCCACTACAATGAGCAGTTCTTC.

The chain couples TRBV4-1 to TRBJ1-4, with D possibly matching TRBD1 (5 bases). The CDR3 sequence is 14 residues long. From germline, CDR1 is MGHRA and CDR2 YSYEKL. The V and J ends lost 4 bases and 5 bases respectively, with 11 bases between them. Here the CDR3 reads CASSPGQRNEKLFF. DNA of the CDR3: TGCGCCAGCAGCCCGGGGCAGAGGAATGAAAAACTGTTTTTT.

This clonotype was seen repeatedly, ten times or more. The rearrangement links TRBV30 to TRBJ1-2; D ambiguous. The CDR3 totals 11 residues. Trimming pared 4 bases from V and 7 bases from J, leaving 10 bases between. The germline V gene encodes CDR1 GTSNPN and CDR2 SVGIG (reference sequence). CDR3: CAWNRGSGYTF. Written as DNA, the CDR3 is TGTGCCTGGAACAGAGGCAGTGGCTACACCTTC. The full variable domain, with the rest looked up from reference TRBV30 and TRBJ1-2, is SQTIHQWPATLVQPVGSPLSLECTVEGTSNPNLYWYRQAAGRGLQLLFYSVGIGQISSEVPQNLSASRPQDRQFILSSKKLLLSDSGFYLCAWNRGSGYTFGSGTRLTVV.

Ten or more counts support this clonotype. The chain joins TRBV12-3 or TRBV12-4 to TRBJ1-1; D might be TRBD1 (5 bases). V was trimmed by 6 bases and J by 0 bases, leaving 17 bases between them. This CDR3 region has 16 residues. The CDR3 coding sequence is TGTGCCAGCAGCCCTAATCAAGGGACCTTGAACACTGAAGCTTTCTTT. Translated, it gives CASSPNQGTLNTEAFF.

This clonotype was counted many times. It may be a read error: a sequence one base away is much more abundant. The J gene is TRBJ2-7, the V gene TRBV2; no definite D call. This CDR3 spans 11 amino acids. Deletions cut 4 bases from V and 0 bases from J, with 1 base between. Germline CDR1 is SNHLY and CDR2 is FYNNEI. For the CDR3, the DNA is TGTGCCAGCAGTGTCTCCTACGAGCAGTACTTC. Translation: CASSVSYEQYF.

This clonotype was seen at least ten times. The chain couples TRBV10-3 to TRBJ1-5; the D is unclear. The CDR3 spans 15 residues. Trimming pared 3 bases from V and 4 bases from J, leaving 13 bases between. Germline CDR1 ENHRY, CDR2 SYGVKD. CDR3 in DNA: TGTGCCATCAGTGACCCGAGCCGGGGAAATCAGCCCCAGCATTTT. Encoded protein: CAISDPSRGNQPQHF.

This clonotype was seen ten or more times. The CDR3 coding sequence is TGTGCCACCAGTGACCGCAACACAGATACGCAGTATTTT. Protein: CATSDRNTDTQYF. The J gene is TRBJ2-3, the V gene TRBV24-1; D call uncertain. Germline assignment: CDR1 KGHDR and CDR2 SFDVKD. V lost 4 bases, J lost 2 bases, and 6 bases lay in between. CDR3 length: 13 amino acids.

This clonotype has at least ten counts. The genes are TRBV15 and TRBJ2-7, with D perhaps TRBD1 or TRBD2 (6 bases each). The germline CDR1 and CDR2 sequences are LNHNV and YYDKDF (reference sequence). This CDR3 comprises 14 residues. Trimming left V 5 bases short and J 6 bases short, with 17 bases between. CDR3 nucleotide sequence: TGTGCCACCAGCTTCGGAGGGGGGATCGCCGAGCAGTACTTC. This gives the protein CATSFGGGIAEQYF.

This clonotype showed up many times. The rearrangement uses TRBV28 and TRBJ2-7; D not resolved. The CDR3 contains 14 residues. V lost 3 bases and J lost 7, with 16 bases in between. From germline, CDR1 is MDHEN and CDR2 SYDVKM. CDR3 in amino acids: CASSFFDTMWEQYF. CDR3 DNA sequence: TGTGCCAGCAGTTTCTTTGATACAATGTGGGAGCAGTACTTC.

At least ten counts were recorded for this clonotype. The CDR3, as DNA: TGTGCCTGGAGTGTACATCAGGAGCCAAGCTCCTACAATGAGCAGTTCTTC. It translates to CAWSVHQEPSSYNEQFF. The gene calls are TRBV30 and TRBJ2-1; no clear D. The length of the CDR3 is 17 residues. Germline lookup yields CDR1 GTSNPN and CDR2 SVGIG (reference sequence). V was shortened by 0 bases and J by 0 bases, with 15 bases between the two germline ends.

At least ten counts were recorded for this clonotype. The rearrangement uses TRBV6-9 and TRBJ2-7, with a possible D match to TRBD2 (6 bases). CDR1 and CDR2 (germline): MNHGY, SVAAGI. This CDR3 region has 13 residues. Trimming left V 8 bases short and J 6 bases short, with 17 bases between. In DNA, the CDR3 is TGTGCCAGCGGGGGGAATGAACTCGGCGAGCAGTACTTC. Protein product: CASGGNELGEQYF.

The sample holds many counts of this clonotype. V is TRBV20-1 and J is TRBJ2-2; D is unclear. V was pared by 0 bases and J by 6 bases, with 5 bases between. Per the germline V gene, CDR1 is DFQATT and CDR2 is SNEGSKA (reference sequence). The CDR3 runs to 12 residues. The CDR3 coding sequence is TGCAGTGCTAGAGATAAGTCCGGGGAGCTGTTTTTT. It is translated as CSARDKSGELFF.

This clonotype was seen ten or more times. CDR3 DNA sequence: TGTGCCAGTAGCCTCCGGACAGGGAAGGACTATGGCTACACCTTC. This sequence encodes CASSLRTGKDYGYTF. The chain uses TRBV19 and TRBJ1-2; 8 bases fit TRBD1. After removal of 6 bases from V and 3 bases from J, the junction contained 9 bases not matched to a gene. The germline CDR1 and CDR2 sequences are LNHDA and SQIVND (reference sequence). The CDR3 consists of 15 residues.

The CDR3 loop reads CASRGQGTGANVLTF. Written as DNA, the CDR3 is TGTGCCAGCAGAGGACAGGGTACTGGGGCCAACGTCCTGACTTTC. The chain uses TRBV2 and TRBJ2-6; 8 bases line up with TRBD1. Unmatched junction bases numbered 3, after V lost 6 bases and J lost 2 bases. Germline V gene lookup returns CDR1 SNHLY and CDR2 FYNNEI. This CDR3 has 15 residues.

The chain recombines TRBV7-3 with TRBJ1-2; 8 nucleotides align to TRBD1. The CDR3 has 17 amino acids. Germline CDR1 reads SGHTA; CDR2 reads FQGTGA. Trimming removed 1 base from V and 4 bases from J; junction bases left unmatched: 11. CDR3 sequence reads: CASSLNPGGASLYGYTF. The CDR3 DNA follows: TGTGCCAGCAGCTTAAATCCAGGGGGCGCGAGTCTCTATGGCTACACCTTC.

This clonotype came up many times. The chain recombines TRBV10-3 with TRBJ2-1; tentatively, D is TRBD2 (6 bases). V lost 6 bases and J 7 bases, leaving 22 bases between the germline ends. Per germline, CDR1 ENHRY and CDR2 SYGVKD. CDR3 size: 16 residues. DNA of the CDR3: TGTGCCATCAGGGATAAAGCGGAGAAGGGAGGAAATGAGCAGTTCTTC. Its protein is CAIRDKAEKGGNEQFF.

Ten or more counts support this clonotype. V usage is TRBV7-9 and J usage is TRBJ2-7, with D tentatively TRBD2 (5 bases). Trimming shortened V by 3 bases and J by 2 bases, and 8 bases separated the two germline ends. The CDR3 totals 13 residues. The germline gives CDR1 SEHNR, CDR2 FQNEAQ (reference sequence). CDR3 residues: CASSLRETYEQYF. The DNA for the CDR3 is TGTGCCAGCAGCTTGAGGGAAACCTACGAGCAGTACTTC.

This clonotype was seen a handful of times. V gene TRBV7-3 combines with J gene TRBJ2-1; TRBD2 matches at 7 bases. The length of the CDR3 is 14 residues. Germline CDR1 and CDR2: SGHTA and FQGTGA. J gave up 6 bases and V 0 bases, and 2 bases lay outside the gene matches. This CDR3 reads CASSLTGGGNEQFF. The CDR3 region has the DNA TGTGCCAGCAGCTTAACCGGCGGGGGCAATGAGCAGTTCTTC.

There are many counts of this clonotype. CDR3 DNA sequence: TGTGCCAGCATGCTAGCGGGACCAGGGGACGAGCAGTACTTC. Its translation is CASMLAGPGDEQYF. V gene TRBV2 combines with J gene TRBJ2-7; 9 bases agree with TRBD2. Trimming removed 7 bases from V and 5 bases from J; junction bases left unmatched: 9. In germline, CDR1 is SNHLY, CDR2 FYNNEI. CDR3 length equals 14 residues.

The sample holds many counts of this clonotype. The chain is built from TRBV2 and TRBJ2-2; 10 bases are shared with TRBD2. Looked up from germline, CDR1 is SNHLY and CDR2 is FYNNEI. The CDR3 is made up of 19 amino acids. Trimming cost V 7 bases and J 4 bases; bases outside gene matches: 18. CDR3 nucleotides: TGTGCCAGCACAGGGATGGCTAGCGGGAGCGGGATGAGCACCGGGGAGCTGTTTTTT. The encoded protein is CASTGMASGSGMSTGELFF.

This clonotype was observed at least ten times. The rearrangement links TRBV6-1 to TRBJ1-1; unclear D gene. Germline V lookup: CDR1 MNHNS, CDR2 SASEGT. The CDR3 consists of 12 residues. The CDR3 is CAIRGLNTEAFF. DNA for the CDR3: TGTGCAATTCGGGGATTGAACACTGAAGCTTTCTTT.